Listed here are 21 T cell receptor beta chains from one sample, sequenced in a study of beta chain features in type 1 diabetes. cDNA synthesis used the whole RNA isolate, giving expressed TCRB sequences. Sequencing was performed with immunoSEQ multiplex PCR; in TCRdb, only in-frame clones are kept and a portion is missing. This repertoire shows about 620,000 clones, around 15% found once; its top ten account for approximately 0.099%. Sample: naive CD4+ T cells from blood. The receptors were gathered from a man aged 18 to 29 in good health.

This CDR3 reads CASSVTNYGYTF. DNA for the CDR3: TGTGCCAGCAGCGTAACTAACTATGGCTACACCTTC. The rearrangement links TRBV9 to TRBJ1-2; no reliable D call. Trimming removed 1 base from V and 0 bases from J, with 1 base in between. Per the germline V gene, CDR1 is SGDLS and CDR2 is YYNGEE. This CDR3 comprises 12 residues.

This clone has only a few counts. The chain couples TRBV2 to TRBJ2-3; TRBD2 matches at 10 bases. V dropped 6 bases and J dropped 2; count of bases not matched to a gene: 5. Per the germline V gene, CDR1 is SNHLY and CDR2 is FYNNEI. The CDR3 is made up of 15 amino acids. CDR3 loop: CASRLGLANTDTQYF. The DNA of the CDR3 is TGTGCCAGCAGACTGGGACTAGCGAACACAGATACGCAGTATTTT.

As regards this clone: Within the sample, other DNA sequences also encode this same CDR3. J is TRBJ2-7 and V is TRBV30; TRBD1 matches 7 bases. Per the germline V gene, CDR1 is GTSNPN and CDR2 is SVGIG (reference sequence). This CDR3 has 13 residues. V lost 0 bases, J lost 5 bases, and 4 bases stayed unmatched. The CDR3 DNA follows: TGTGCCTGGAGTGTGCACAGGGGAAACGAGCAGTACTTC. This translates into CAWSVHRGNEQYF. The full variable domain, with the rest looked up from reference TRBV30 and TRBJ2-7, is SQTIHQWPATLVQPVGSPLSLECTVEGTSNPNLYWYRQAAGRGLQLLFYSVGIGQISSEVPQNLSASRPQDRQFILSSKKLLLSDSGFYLCAWSVHRGNEQYFGPGTRLTVT.

This clone was found a few times. The V and J genes are TRBV5-1 and TRBJ2-2; 9 nucleotides align to TRBD1. The CDR3 has 19 amino acids. Germline trimming cut 0 bases from V and 3 bases from J; bases unmatched to any gene: 12. Germline CDR1 and CDR2: SGHRS and YFSETQ. The CDR3: CASSLGPGQGRKDTGELFF. CDR3 in DNA: TGCGCCAGCAGCTTGGGACCAGGACAGGGGAGGAAGGACACCGGGGAGCTGTTTTTT.

The chain links TRBV7-2 to TRBJ2-7, with 9 bases fitting TRBD1. The CDR3 sequence is 15 residues long. From germline, CDR1 is SGHTA and CDR2 FQGNSA. The ends lost 0 bases at V and 4 bases at J; junction bases unmatched: 4. The CDR3 reads CASSLAPGQGYEQYF. CDR3 DNA: TGTGCCAGCAGCTTAGCGCCGGGACAGGGTTACGAGCAGTACTTC.

This clone was found a few times. V is TRBV5-6 and J is TRBJ2-7; D gene unclear. The germline gives CDR1 SGHDT, CDR2 YYEEEE. Trimming took 1 base from V and 0 from J, leaving 8 bases between them. CDR3 size: 14 residues. The CDR3 DNA reads as TGTGCCAGCAGCTTGTATCCTAGCTCCTACGAGCAGTACTTC. It codes for CASSLYPSSYEQYF.

The V call is TRBV15, the J call TRBJ2-1, with 8 bases that match TRBD1. The CDR3 consists of 16 residues. CDR1 is LNHNV and CDR2 is YYDKDF in the germline V gene (reference sequence). The ends lost 0 bases at V and 7 bases at J; junction bases unmatched: 8. The CDR3 loop is CATSRDAQGAGNEQFF. In DNA form, the CDR3 reads TGTGCCACCAGCAGAGATGCCCAGGGGGCTGGGAATGAGCAGTTCTTC.

This chain uses TRBV18 with TRBJ2-7; tentatively, D is TRBD1 or TRBD2 (6 bases each). Germline CDR1 reads KGHSH; CDR2 reads LQKENI. This CDR3 contains 13 residues. The ends were cut back, 2 bases at V and 6 bases at J, with 11 bases in the middle. The CDR3 region is CASSPGRGLEQYF. The CDR3 nucleotides read TGTGCCAGCTCACCAGGCAGGGGACTCGAGCAGTACTTC.

There are a few counts of this clone. The rearrangement joins TRBV4-1 to TRBJ2-1; 8 bases align to TRBD2. Germline V gene sequence: CDR1 MGHRA, CDR2 YSYEKL. The CDR3 totals 15 residues. The J segment lost 2 bases and the V segment lost 1 base, leaving 1 base of the junction unmatched. The CDR3 coding sequence is TGCGCCAGCAGCCAAGGAGCGGGAGCCTACAATGAGCAGTTCTTC. It yields the protein CASSQGAGAYNEQFF.

The rearrangement uses TRBV5-1 and TRBJ2-7, with D maybe TRBD2 (5 bases). The V and J ends lost 2 bases and 3 bases respectively, with 12 bases between them. From germline, CDR1 is SGHRS and CDR2 YFSETQ. This CDR3 region has 14 residues. In DNA, the CDR3 is TGCGCCAGCAGCTTACTAGGCCCATACTACGAGCAGTACTTC. It codes for CASSLLGPYYEQYF.

V usage is TRBV18 and J usage is TRBJ1-2, with D uncertain. The CDR3 has 15 residues. Germline V gives CDR1 KGHSH, CDR2 LQKENI. V lost 3 bases and J 0 bases, leaving 11 bases between the germline ends. CDR3 bases: TGTGCCAGCTCACCGGGGAAGGGCCCTAACTATGGCTACACCTTC. Its protein product is CASSPGKGPNYGYTF.

This clone has only a few counts. The V call is TRBV29-1, the J call TRBJ1-1; D uncertain. Trimming removed 5 bases from V and 0 bases from J, with 7 bases in between. CDR1 is SQVTM and CDR2 is ANQGSEA in the germline V gene. The CDR3 is 12 residues long. DNA of the CDR3: TGCAGCGTTTCCCAGCTGAACACTGAAGCTTTCTTT. Amino acid sequence: CSVSQLNTEAFF.

There are a few counts of this clone. The chain is built from TRBV7-2 and TRBJ2-7; 7 bases are shared with TRBD1. Germline assignment: CDR1 SGHTA and CDR2 FQGNSA. V dropped 5 bases and J dropped 4; count of bases not matched to a gene: 8. This CDR3 spans 14 amino acids. CDR3 bases: TGTGCCAGCAGCACCCGGACAGGCTGGTACGAGCAGTACTTC. Its translation: CASSTRTGWYEQYF.

This clone was detected a few times. The rearrangement uses TRBV7-7 and TRBJ2-1; TRBD1 is a possible D gene (5 bases). Per the germline V gene, CDR1 is SSHAT and CDR2 is FNYEAQ (reference sequence). V was trimmed by 0 bases and J by 7 bases, leaving 13 bases between them. The CDR3 loop spans 15 amino acids. CDR3 in amino acids: CASSLAWGTWNEQFF. CDR3 coding DNA: TGTGCCAGCAGCTTAGCATGGGGCACGTGGAATGAGCAGTTCTTC.

This clone was seen only a few times. The chain couples TRBV6-5 to TRBJ2-5; D is ambiguous. This CDR3 is built from 15 residues. V lost 4 bases and J lost 5, with 17 bases in between. The germline V gene encodes CDR1 MNHEY and CDR2 SVGAGI. CDR3 DNA: TGTGCCAGCAGTTTGCAGCAGCCCCCCTCCGAGACCCAGTACTTC. Residues: CASSLQQPPSETQYF.

With respect to this clone: Other DNA sequences of this sample code for an identical CDR3. The chain combines TRBV9 with TRBJ2-2; no reliable D call. Trimming took off 2 bases at V and 1 base at J, with 3 bases between the two ends. Germline CDR1 SGDLS, CDR2 YYNGEE. The CDR3 spans 13 residues. CDR3 sequence: CASSVRNTGELFF. CDR3 DNA: TGTGCCAGCAGCGTGAGGAACACCGGGGAGCTGTTTTTT. The complete variable domain, with remaining parts taken from reference TRBV9 and TRBJ2-2, reads DSGVTQTPKHLITATGQRVTLRCSPRSGDLSVYWYQQSLDQGLQFLIQYYNGEERAKGNILERFSAQQFPDLHSELNLSSLELGDSALYFCASSVRNTGELFFGEGSRLTVL.

The V and J genes are TRBV5-4 and TRBJ1-2; the match to TRBD1 covers 11 bases. The CDR3 runs to 14 residues. Looked up from germline, CDR1 is SGHNT and CDR2 is YYREEE (reference sequence). V shed 4 bases, J shed 6 bases, and the junction held 5 bases outside the gene matches. The CDR3 spells CASSLRTGGDGYTF. DNA of the CDR3: TGTGCCAGCAGCCTCCGGACAGGGGGCGATGGCTACACCTTC.

This clone was observed a few times. The V call is TRBV18, the J call TRBJ2-7; a weak D match, TRBD1 (7 bases). This CDR3 has 17 amino acids. V lost 0 bases and J lost 5, with 20 bases in between. The germline V gene has CDR1 KGHSH and CDR2 LQKENI. The CDR3 is CASSPPVAAPDRDEQYF. CDR3 DNA: TGTGCCAGCTCACCACCCGTAGCGGCTCCCGACAGGGACGAGCAGTACTTC.

This clone turned up a few times. The chain recombines TRBV9 with TRBJ1-2; tentative D call: TRBD1 (5 bases). The CDR3 has 13 amino acids. Trimming shortened V by 4 bases and J by 5 bases, and 12 bases separated the two germline ends. Germline V gene sequence: CDR1 SGDLS, CDR2 YYNGEE. The CDR3 sequence is CASSQGTAYGYTF. The CDR3 coding sequence is TGTGCCAGCAGCCAAGGGACGGCTTATGGCTACACCTTC.

This clone was counted a few times. The chain joins TRBV25-1 to TRBJ1-1; 7 bases align to TRBD1. V lost 6 bases to trimming and J lost 8 bases; unmatched junction nucleotides: 9. This CDR3 is 13 amino acids long. The germline CDR1 and CDR2 sequences are MGHDK and SYGVNS. The CDR3 spells CASSRIGTEEAFF. In nucleotides, the CDR3 is TGTGCCAGCAGCCGAATCGGGACAGAAGAAGCTTTCTTT.

This clone was found a few times. The J gene is TRBJ1-2, the V gene TRBV28; D unresolved. The length of the CDR3 is 14 residues. Germline assignment: CDR1 MDHEN and CDR2 SYDVKM. The V end was cut by 7 bases, the J end by 2 bases, with 14 bases between. The CDR3 protein is CASTVAPANYGYTF. Here the CDR3 DNA reads TGTGCCAGCACCGTAGCACCGGCAAACTATGGCTACACCTTC.